The clone carrying this T cell receptor beta chain has a count of ten or more. Antigen specificity is unknown. This specimen comes from a study of neurological immune-mediated disorders. Via MiXCR, TCRdb re-called the 5' RACE reads, giving one row per CDR3 protein. The table records tens of thousands of distinct CDR3 sequences, 3% to 3.5% of them present only once. The CDR3 consists of 13 residues. Trimming left V 2 bases short and J 7 bases short, with 12 bases between. CDR1 DFQATT and CDR2 SNEGSKA come from the germline V gene (reference sequence). The study, taken as a whole, reports: When grouped phylogenetically, the repertoires of 18 of the 34 multiple sclerosis patients fell together in one related-CDR3 cluster, which is a possible signature.

Time point denoted: longitudinal time-point 1 (baseline). Unsorted libraries were prepared from 2 million PBMCs held at -80 C. The sequencing input was PBMCs. The chain carries TRBV20-1 and TRBJ2-1; the D call may be TRBD1 or TRBD2 (6 bases each). This sequence originates from a woman in her fifties or sixties with multiple sclerosis. For the CDR3, the DNA is TGCAGTGCTAGATTGCCGGGGGCGAATGAGCAGTTCTTC. It specifies CSARLPGANEQFF.